The present entry profiles one T cell receptor beta chain with its context. This clone has only one observation. It has no known antigen specificity. No per-base quality is available; no much larger clone lies one base away. These data are taken from a study of T cell responses to AZD1222 COVID-19 vaccine (dated by TCRdb to 2020 to 2022). As for the study more broadly: A total of just over 230 trial participants underwent TCR sequencing, of whom 207 received two doses of AZD1222 and about 25 received two doses of the MenACWY control vaccine. Enrollment into the trials was organized by age into subgroups of 18-55, 56-69 and 70-plus years, and those subgroups contained roughly 150, 30 and 60 TCR-sequenced participants, respectively. The study at large found these results: Conclusions about previously exposed vaccinees are limited because only five to seven AZD1222 recipients were SARS-CoV-2 seropositive at baseline. Participants were mostly white British and included more females than males, and it was suggested by the authors that clonal diversity may have been underestimated. After two AZD1222 doses, spike-specific TCR breadth and depth were significantly higher than at day 0 and than in MenACWY recipients. CD4 TCRs associated with the vaccine covered the entire spike protein, and the dominant responses were in regions 160-218 and 743-854. Because no samples from the day 14 peak response were available, repertoires could be characterized only after the peak T cell response. Reportedly, close to half of the unique spike-specific TCRs recognized epitopes lying outside the regions that are mutated in the B.1.351 and B.1.1.7 variants. In the small 56-69-year group, the increase in depth fell short of significance, most likely because of low power.

The time point tag for this specimen amounts to: about 28 days (+/-7) after the second vaccine dose. AZD1222 recipients with second doses at about 4 weeks or about 12 weeks were pooled, because spike-specific TCR depth and breadth did not differ between schedules. The vaccinee samples were drawn from two UK trials, COV001 and COV002, one of which was a single-blind randomized controlled phase 2/3 trial testing AZD1222 (ChAdOx1 nCoV-19) in healthy adults. For TCRbeta chain sequencing, PBMC samples from trial participants were taken at day 0 and at day 28 after the second dose. CDR1 and CDR2, looked up from the germline V gene, are KGHSH and LQKENI. CDR3 length: 15 amino acids, cysteine to phenylalanine. Only the CDR3 DNA stays, 45 bases, in frame from base 1. Compared with germline, V lacks 4 bases and J lacks 2 bases; bases without a gene match: 5. The CDR3 regions of human TCRbeta chains were subjected to immunosequencing. The original methods were these. TCRs in the repertoires were matched against a reference library of SARS-CoV-2-specific TCRs that had been generated with the MIRA antigen-specificity platform. Breadth was defined as the fraction of unique TCRs that were SARS-CoV-2-associated, and depth was defined as the fraction of total T cells that were SARS-CoV-2-associated. Using the MIRA data, each spike-specific TCR was mapped to the spike region that the TCR reacts to and placed in a CD4 or CD8 class. Log10-transformed breadth and depth values were compared by one-way ANOVA with Sidak's multiple comparisons tests. TCRdb re-hosts the immuneACCESS table, in-frame sequences only. Its copies lack some clones; in the studies checked, an unresolved V gene accounts for under half of them, and the cause for the rest is not known. The DNA gave D and trimming, while V, J and clone size come from that table. A total of fewer than 120,000 clones appear in this sample, approximately 94% of them only once. The top ten clonotypes cover approximately 2.9% of the sample.

The rearranged chain carries TRBV18 and TRBJ2-7; TRBD1 agrees with 10 junctional bases. This clonotype was sampled from an adult who received the AZD1222 COVID-19 vaccine. This sample comprised peripheral blood, obtained 28 days after the second AZD1222 dose. The CDR3 sequence is CASSLPGQGTYEQYF. The DNA reads as follows: TGTGCCAGCTCACTACCGGGACAGGGGACCTACGAGCAGTACTTC.